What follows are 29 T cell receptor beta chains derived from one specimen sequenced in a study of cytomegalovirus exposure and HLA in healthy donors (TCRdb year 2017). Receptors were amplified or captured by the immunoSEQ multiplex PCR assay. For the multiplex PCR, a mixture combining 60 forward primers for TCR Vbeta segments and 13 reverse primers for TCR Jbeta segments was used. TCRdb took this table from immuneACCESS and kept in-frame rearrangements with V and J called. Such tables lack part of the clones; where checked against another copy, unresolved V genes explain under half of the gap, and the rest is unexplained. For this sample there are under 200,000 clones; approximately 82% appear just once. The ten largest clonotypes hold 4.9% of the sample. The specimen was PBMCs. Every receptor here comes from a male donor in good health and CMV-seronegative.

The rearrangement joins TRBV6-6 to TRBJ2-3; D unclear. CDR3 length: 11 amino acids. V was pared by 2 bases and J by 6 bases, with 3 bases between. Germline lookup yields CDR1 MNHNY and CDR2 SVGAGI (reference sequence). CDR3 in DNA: TGTGCCAGCAGTTACCGGGATACGCAGTATTTT. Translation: CASSYRDTQYF.

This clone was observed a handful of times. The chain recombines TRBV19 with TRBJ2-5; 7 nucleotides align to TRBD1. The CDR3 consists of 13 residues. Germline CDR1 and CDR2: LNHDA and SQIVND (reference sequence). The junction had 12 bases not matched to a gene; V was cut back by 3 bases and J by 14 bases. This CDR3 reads CASSIGTGTEIYF. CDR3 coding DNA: TGTGCCAGTAGTATCGGGACCGGGACAGAGATCTACTTC. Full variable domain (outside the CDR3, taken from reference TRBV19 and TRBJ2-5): DGGITQSPKYLFRKEGQNVTLSCEQNLNHDAMYWYRQDPGQGLRLIYYSQIVNDFQKGDIAEGYSVSREKKESFPLTVTSAQKNPTAFYLCASSIGTGTEIYFGPGTRLLVL.

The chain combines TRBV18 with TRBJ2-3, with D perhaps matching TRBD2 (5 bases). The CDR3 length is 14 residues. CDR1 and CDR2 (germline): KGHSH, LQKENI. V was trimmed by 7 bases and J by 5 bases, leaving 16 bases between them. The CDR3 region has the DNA TGTGCCAGCTTACCCAGCGGAGTCGGAGATACGCAGTATTTT. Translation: CASLPSGVGDTQYF.

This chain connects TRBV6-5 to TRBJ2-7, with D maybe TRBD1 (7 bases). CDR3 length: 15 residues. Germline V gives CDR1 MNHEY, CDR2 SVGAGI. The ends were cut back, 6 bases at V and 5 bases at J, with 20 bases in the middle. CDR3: CASSDLGGGNHEQYF. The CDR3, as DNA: TGTGCCAGCAGCGACCTAGGAGGGGGCAACCACGAGCAGTACTTC.

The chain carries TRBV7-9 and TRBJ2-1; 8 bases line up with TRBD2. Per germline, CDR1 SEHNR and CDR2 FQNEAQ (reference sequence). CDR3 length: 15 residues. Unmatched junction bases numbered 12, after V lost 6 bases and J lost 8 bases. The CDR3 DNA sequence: TGTGCCAGCAGTCCAACCGGGACTAGATGGGATGAGCAGTTCTTC. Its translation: CASSPTGTRWDEQFF. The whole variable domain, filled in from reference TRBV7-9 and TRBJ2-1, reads DTGVSQNPRHKITKRGQNVTFRCDPISEHNRLYWYRQTLGQGPEFLTYFQNEAQLEKSRLLSDRFSAERPKGSFSTLEIQRTEQGDSAMYLCASSPTGTRWDEQFFGPGTRLTVL.

CDR3 amino acids: CAVGGPVYGYTF. CDR3 nucleotides: TGTGCCGTGGGGGGGCCTGTCTATGGCTACACCTTC. The V call is TRBV6-5, the J call TRBJ1-2; TRBD1 is a possible D gene (6 bases). With 11 bases removed from V and 4 bases from J, the gap between germline ends came to 14 bases. The germline V gene has CDR1 MNHEY and CDR2 SVGAGI. The CDR3 has 12 residues.

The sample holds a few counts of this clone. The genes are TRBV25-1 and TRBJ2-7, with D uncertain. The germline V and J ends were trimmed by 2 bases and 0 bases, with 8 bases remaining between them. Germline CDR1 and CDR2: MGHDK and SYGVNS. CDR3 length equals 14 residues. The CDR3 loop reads CASSESGSSYEQYF. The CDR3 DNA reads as TGTGCCAGCAGTGAAAGTGGCAGCTCCTACGAGCAGTACTTC.

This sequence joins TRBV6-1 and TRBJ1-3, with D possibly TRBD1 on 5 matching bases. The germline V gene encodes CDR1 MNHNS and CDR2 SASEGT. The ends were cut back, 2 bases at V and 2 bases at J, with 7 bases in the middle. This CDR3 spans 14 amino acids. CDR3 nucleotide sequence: TGTGCCAGCAGTGAATCAGGGCCTGGAAACACCATATATTTT. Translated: CASSESGPGNTIYF.

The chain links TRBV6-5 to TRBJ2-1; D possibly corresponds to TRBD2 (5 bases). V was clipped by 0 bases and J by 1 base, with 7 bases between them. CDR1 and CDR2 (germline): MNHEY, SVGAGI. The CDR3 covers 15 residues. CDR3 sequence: CASSYSSVSYNEQFF. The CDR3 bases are TGTGCCAGCAGTTACTCTAGCGTATCCTACAATGAGCAGTTCTTC.

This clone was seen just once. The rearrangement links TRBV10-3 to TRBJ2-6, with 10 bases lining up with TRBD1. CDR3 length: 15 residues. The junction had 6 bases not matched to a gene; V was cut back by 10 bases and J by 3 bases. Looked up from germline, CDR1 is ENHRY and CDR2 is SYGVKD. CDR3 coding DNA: TGTGCCACCCGGACAGGGGGGTTTGGGGCCAACGTCCTGACTTTC. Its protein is CATRTGGFGANVLTF.

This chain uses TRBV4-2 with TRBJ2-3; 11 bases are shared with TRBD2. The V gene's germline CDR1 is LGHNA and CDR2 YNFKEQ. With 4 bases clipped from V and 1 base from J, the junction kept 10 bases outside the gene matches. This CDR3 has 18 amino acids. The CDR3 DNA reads TGTGCCAGCAGCCCAACGTTAGCGGGGGGGCGCGGCACAGATACGCAGTATTTT. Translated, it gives CASSPTLAGGRGTDTQYF.

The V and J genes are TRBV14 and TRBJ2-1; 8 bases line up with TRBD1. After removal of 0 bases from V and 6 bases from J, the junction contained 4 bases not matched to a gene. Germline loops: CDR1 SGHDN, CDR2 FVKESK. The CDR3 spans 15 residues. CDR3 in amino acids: CASSQDRGRVNEQFF. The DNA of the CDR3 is TGTGCCAGCAGCCAAGACAGGGGGCGGGTCAATGAGCAGTTCTTC.

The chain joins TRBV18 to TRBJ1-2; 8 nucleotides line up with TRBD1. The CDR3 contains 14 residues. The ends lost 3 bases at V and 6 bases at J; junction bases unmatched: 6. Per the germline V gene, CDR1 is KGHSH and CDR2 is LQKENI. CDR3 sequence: CASSPQAGGDGYTF. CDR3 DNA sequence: TGTGCCAGCTCACCGCAGGCAGGGGGCGATGGCTACACCTTC.

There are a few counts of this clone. The CDR3 bases are TGTGCCAGCAGATGGTCCGGGACAGGATACAATGAGCAGTTCTTC. This encodes CASRWSGTGYNEQFF. V usage is TRBV6-5 and J usage is TRBJ2-1, with 8 bases aligning to TRBD1. V shed 6 bases and J 4 bases; nucleotides not matched to a gene: 8. CDR3 length: 15 residues. Germline V gene lookup returns CDR1 MNHEY and CDR2 SVGAGI.

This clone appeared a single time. In DNA form, the CDR3 reads TGTGCCAGCAAGGGCAGGGTGGCTTCACCCCTCCACTTT. This translates into CASKGRVASPLHF. The chain recombines TRBV28 with TRBJ1-6; a weak D match, TRBD1 (5 bases). Germline values: CDR1 MDHEN, CDR2 SYDVKM. Deletions cut 7 bases from V and 9 bases from J, with 13 bases between. The CDR3 loop spans 13 amino acids.

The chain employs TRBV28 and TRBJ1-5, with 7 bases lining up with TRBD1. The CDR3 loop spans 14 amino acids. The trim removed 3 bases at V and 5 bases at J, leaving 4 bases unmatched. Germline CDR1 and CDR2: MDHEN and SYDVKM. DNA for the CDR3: TGTGCCAGCAGTTTGCCTCAGGGGGATCAGCCCCAGCATTTT. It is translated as CASSLPQGDQPQHF.

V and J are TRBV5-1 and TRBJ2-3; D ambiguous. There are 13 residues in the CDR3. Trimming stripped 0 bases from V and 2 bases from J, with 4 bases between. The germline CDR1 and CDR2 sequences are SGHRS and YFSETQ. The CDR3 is CASSLGHTDTQYF. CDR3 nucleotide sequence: TGCGCCAGCAGCTTGGGTCACACAGATACGCAGTATTTT.

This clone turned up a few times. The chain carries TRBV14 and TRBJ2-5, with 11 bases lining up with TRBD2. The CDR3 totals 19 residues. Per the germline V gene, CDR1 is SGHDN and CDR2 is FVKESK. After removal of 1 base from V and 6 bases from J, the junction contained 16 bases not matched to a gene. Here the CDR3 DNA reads TGTGCCAGCAGCCAAGCTTCTGGGGAGCGGCTAGCGGGGGGAAAGACCCAGTACTTC. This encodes CASSQASGERLAGGKTQYF. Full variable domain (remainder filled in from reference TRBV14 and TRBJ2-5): EAGVTQFPSHSVIEKGQTVTLRCDPISGHDNLYWYRRVMGKEIKFLLHFVKESKQDESGMPNNRFLAERTGGTYSTLKVQPAELEDSGVYFCASSQASGERLAGGKTQYFGPGTRLLVL.

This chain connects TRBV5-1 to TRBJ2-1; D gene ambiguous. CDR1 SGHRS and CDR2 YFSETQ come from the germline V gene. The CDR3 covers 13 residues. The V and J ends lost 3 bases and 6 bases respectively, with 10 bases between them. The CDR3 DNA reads TGCGCCAGCAGCTACGACGGAGTCAATGAGCAGTTCTTC. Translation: CASSYDGVNEQFF.

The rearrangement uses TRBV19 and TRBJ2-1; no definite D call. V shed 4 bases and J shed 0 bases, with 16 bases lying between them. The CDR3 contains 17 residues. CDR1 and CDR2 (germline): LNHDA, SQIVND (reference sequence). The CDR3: CASSNFHSSPSYNEQFF. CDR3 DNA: TGTGCCAGTAGTAACTTTCACAGTTCACCCTCCTACAATGAGCAGTTCTTC.

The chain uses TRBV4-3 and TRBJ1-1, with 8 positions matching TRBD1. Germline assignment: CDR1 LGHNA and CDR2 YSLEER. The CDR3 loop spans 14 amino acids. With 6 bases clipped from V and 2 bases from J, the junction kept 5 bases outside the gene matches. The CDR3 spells CASRSGGGNTEAFF. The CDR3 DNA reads TGCGCCAGCAGATCAGGGGGCGGCAACACTGAAGCTTTCTTT.

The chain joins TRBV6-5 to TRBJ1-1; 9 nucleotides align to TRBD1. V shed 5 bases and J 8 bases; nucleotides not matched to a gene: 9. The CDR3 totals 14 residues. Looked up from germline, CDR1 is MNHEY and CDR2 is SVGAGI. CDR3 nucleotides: TGTGCCAGCAGTGGAGAACCGGACAGGGGCGAAGCTTTCTTT. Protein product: CASSGEPDRGEAFF.

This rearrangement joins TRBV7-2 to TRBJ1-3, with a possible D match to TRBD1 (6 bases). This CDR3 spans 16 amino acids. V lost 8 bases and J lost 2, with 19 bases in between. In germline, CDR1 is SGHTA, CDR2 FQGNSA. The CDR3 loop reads CASGPRTAGPGNTIYF. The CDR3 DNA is TGTGCCAGCGGCCCCCGGACAGCCGGTCCTGGAAACACCATATATTTT. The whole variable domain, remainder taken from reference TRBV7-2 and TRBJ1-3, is GAGVSQSPSNKVTEKGKDVELRCDPISGHTALYWYRQSLGQGLEFLIYFQGNSAPDKSGLPSDRFSAERTGGSVSTLTIQRTQQEDSAVYLCASGPRTAGPGNTIYFGEGSWLTVV.

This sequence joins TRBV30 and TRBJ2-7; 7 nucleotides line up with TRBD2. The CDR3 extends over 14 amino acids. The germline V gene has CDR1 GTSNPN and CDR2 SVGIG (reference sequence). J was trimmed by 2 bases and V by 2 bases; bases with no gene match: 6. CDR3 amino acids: CAWSFREVTYEQYF. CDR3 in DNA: TGTGCCTGGAGTTTCCGGGAGGTCACCTACGAGCAGTACTTC. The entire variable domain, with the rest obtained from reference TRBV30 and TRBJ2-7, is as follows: SQTIHQWPATLVQPVGSPLSLECTVEGTSNPNLYWYRQAAGRGLQLLFYSVGIGQISSEVPQNLSASRPQDRQFILSSKKLLLSDSGFYLCAWSFREVTYEQYFGPGTRLTVT.

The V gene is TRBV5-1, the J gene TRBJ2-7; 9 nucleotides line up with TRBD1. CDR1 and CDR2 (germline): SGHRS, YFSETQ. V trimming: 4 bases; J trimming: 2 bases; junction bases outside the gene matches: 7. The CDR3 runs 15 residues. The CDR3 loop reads CASSAGTGWAYEQYF. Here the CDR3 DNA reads TGCGCCAGCAGCGCCGGGACAGGGTGGGCCTACGAGCAGTACTTC.

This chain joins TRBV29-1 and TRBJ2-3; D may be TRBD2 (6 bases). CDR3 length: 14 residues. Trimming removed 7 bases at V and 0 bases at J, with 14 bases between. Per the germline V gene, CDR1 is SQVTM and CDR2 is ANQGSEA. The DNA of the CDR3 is TGCAGCGCGGAACGGGCGGGGAGCACAGATACGCAGTATTTT. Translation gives CSAERAGSTDTQYF.

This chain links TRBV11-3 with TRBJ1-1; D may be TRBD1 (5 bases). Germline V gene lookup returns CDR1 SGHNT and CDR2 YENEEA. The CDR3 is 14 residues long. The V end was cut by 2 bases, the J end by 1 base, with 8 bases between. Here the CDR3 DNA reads TGTGCCAGCAGCTTAACAGGTCCGAACACTGAAGCTTTCTTT. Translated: CASSLTGPNTEAFF.

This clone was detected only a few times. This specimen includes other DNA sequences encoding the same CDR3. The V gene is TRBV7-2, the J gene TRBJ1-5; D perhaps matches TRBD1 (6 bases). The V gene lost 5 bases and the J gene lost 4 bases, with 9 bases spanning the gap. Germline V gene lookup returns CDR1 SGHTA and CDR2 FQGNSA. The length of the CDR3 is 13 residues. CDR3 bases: TGTGCCAGCAGCGTAAGGGGGAATCAGCCCCAGCATTTT. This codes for CASSVRGNQPQHF.

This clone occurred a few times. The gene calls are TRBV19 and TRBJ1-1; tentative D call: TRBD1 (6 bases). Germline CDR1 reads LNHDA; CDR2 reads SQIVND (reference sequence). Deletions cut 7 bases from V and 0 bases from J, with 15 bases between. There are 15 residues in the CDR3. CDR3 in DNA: TGTGCCAGTACCTCAGGGGTGAGAATGAACACTGAAGCTTTCTTT. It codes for CASTSGVRMNTEAFF.